The text below deals with one T cell receptor beta chain. Its antigen is not known. The entry originates in a study of vaccination and CD4 T cells after COVID-19. Sequenced with the Oncomine TCR Beta short-read assay was DNA taken from cultured CD4+ T cells. TCRdb redid the calling of the PCR reads with MiXCR, one entry per CDR3 protein. This sample yields about 15,000 distinct CDR3 sequences, of which over 45% are seen a single time; around 15% belongs to the top ten. Notes on the study in general: Within convalescent individuals, 304 out of 307 vaccine-specific clones proved to be spike mono-reactive.

Specified treatment: roughly 10-day PBMC culture with coronavirus spike peptide pools or control peptides (ViraFEST assay). PBMCs were cultured at some 2 million per well with roughly 9.7 IU/ml IL-2 and 10 ug/ml peptide pools. Having spent 10 days in culture, CD4+ T cells were then isolated by negative selection. Sample: CD4+ T cells from blood, cultured in vitro. This sequence was found in a human donor who had recovered from COVID-19.

In DNA, the CDR3 is TGTGCCAGCAGGACGACAGGGAACACTGAAGCTTTCTTT. Its translation: CASRTTGNTEAFF. The rearrangement uses TRBV2 and TRBJ1-1; tentative D call: TRBD1 (6 bases). CDR3 length: 13 residues. Germline V gene data show CDR1 as SNHLY and CDR2 as FYNNEI. The V end lost 6 bases, the J end lost 1 base, and 9 bases lay between the germline ends.